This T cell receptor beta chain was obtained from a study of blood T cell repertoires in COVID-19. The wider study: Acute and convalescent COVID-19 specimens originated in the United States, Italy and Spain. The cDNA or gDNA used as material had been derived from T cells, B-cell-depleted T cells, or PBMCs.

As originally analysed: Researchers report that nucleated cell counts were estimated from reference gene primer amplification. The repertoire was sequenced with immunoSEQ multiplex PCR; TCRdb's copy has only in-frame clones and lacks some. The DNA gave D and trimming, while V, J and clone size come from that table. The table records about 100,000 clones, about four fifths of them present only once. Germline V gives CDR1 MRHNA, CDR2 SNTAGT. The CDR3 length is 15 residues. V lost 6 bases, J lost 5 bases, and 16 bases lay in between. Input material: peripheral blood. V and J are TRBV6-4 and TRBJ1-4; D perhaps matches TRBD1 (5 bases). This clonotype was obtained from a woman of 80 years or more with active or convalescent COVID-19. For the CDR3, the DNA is TGTGCCAGCAGCGTTTACGGGACTGAGAATGAAAAACTGTTTTTT. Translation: CASSVYGTENEKLFF.